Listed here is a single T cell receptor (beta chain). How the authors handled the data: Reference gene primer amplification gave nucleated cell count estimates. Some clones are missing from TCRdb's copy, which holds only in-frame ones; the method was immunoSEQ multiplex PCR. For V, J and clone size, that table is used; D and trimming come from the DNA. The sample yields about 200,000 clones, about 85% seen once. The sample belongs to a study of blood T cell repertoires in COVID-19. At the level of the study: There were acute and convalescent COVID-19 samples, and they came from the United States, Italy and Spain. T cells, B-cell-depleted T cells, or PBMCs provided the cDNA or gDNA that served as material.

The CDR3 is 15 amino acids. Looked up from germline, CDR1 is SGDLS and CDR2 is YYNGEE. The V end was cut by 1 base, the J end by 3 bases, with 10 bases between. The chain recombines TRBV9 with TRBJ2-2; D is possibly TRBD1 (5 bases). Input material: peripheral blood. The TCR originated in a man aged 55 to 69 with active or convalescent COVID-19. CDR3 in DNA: TGTGCCAGCAGCGTAAGTTTACAGGACACCGGGGAGCTGTTTTTT. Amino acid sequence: CASSVSLQDTGELFF.